The 4 T cell receptor beta chains below come from one sample, sequenced in a study of T cell repertoires in cytomegalovirus infection. Their target antigens are unknown. TCRdb redid the calling of the reads with MiXCR, one entry per CDR3 protein. The sample lists about 830,000 distinct CDR3 sequences, about 31% occurring once. Sequencing was performed on cultured CD8+ T cells from PBMCs, taken from culture after CMV antigen stimulation. These receptor sequences come from a human donor in good health (CMV status not recorded). Some clones in this sample may be carry-over from other donors' samples.

This clonotype was counted at least ten times. The rearrangement links TRBV20-1 to TRBJ1-4; unclear D gene. Germline values: CDR1 DFQATT, CDR2 SNEGSKA (reference sequence). The CDR3 spans 13 residues. Trimming took off 5 bases at V and 6 bases at J, with 13 bases between the two ends. Written as DNA, the CDR3 is TGCAGTGCTCGGTCAGGAGCTCATGAAAAACTGTTTTTT. Protein sequence: CSARSGAHEKLFF.

The table lists this clonotype with a count of one. Sequence at one end of the junction differs from germline and may be a read error. The V call is TRBV7-2, the J call TRBJ2-7; tentatively, D is TRBD1 or TRBD2 (6 bases each). The CDR3 runs to 14 residues. Per germline, CDR1 SGHTA and CDR2 FQGNSA. The CDR3 nucleotides read TGTGCCAACAGCTTAGAGGGGGGCTATTACGAGCAGTACTTC. Its translation is CANSLEGGYYEQYF.

CDR3 in DNA: TGTGCCAGCAGCCCGGGACTAGCGGGGGGGCCGTGGAACATTCAGTACTTC. Its protein product is CASSPGLAGGPWNIQYF. The chain joins TRBV7-8 to TRBJ2-4; 16 bases are shared with TRBD2. The CDR3 consists of 17 residues. CDR1 and CDR2 from the germline V gene are SGHVS and FQNEAQ. With 5 bases clipped from V and 7 bases from J, the junction kept 8 bases outside the gene matches.

This chain connects TRBV28 to TRBJ1-3; 8 bases match TRBD1. This CDR3 is built from 17 residues. The germline V gene encodes CDR1 MDHEN and CDR2 SYDVKM. V was clipped by 6 bases and J by 3 bases; unmatched bases: 13. This CDR3 is CASSEAGQGGFGNTIYF. The CDR3 DNA is TGTGCCAGCAGCGAAGCTGGACAGGGAGGATTTGGAAACACCATATATTTT.